The 17 T cell receptor beta chains in this list originate from one sample, sequenced in a study of T cell responses to AZD1222 COVID-19 vaccine. This table comes from immunoSEQ multiplex PCR, and its TCRdb copy is limited to in-frame clones, with some not included. The repertoire holds around 160,000 clones, 90% to 95% seen once, with approximately 1.1% in the top ten. This specimen was peripheral blood, taken 28 days after the second AZD1222 dose. The receptors derive from an adult who received the AZD1222 COVID-19 vaccine.

V usage is TRBV9 and J usage is TRBJ2-1; 11 bases line up with TRBD2. V lost 4 bases, J lost 5 bases, and 11 bases stayed unmatched. The CDR3 runs 17 residues. Germline CDR1 is SGDLS and CDR2 is YYNGEE. In DNA, the CDR3 is TGTGCCAGCAGCCCCTCTAGACTAGCGGGGATAAACAATGAGCAGTTCTTC. Translation: CASSPSRLAGINNEQFF.

In its sample, this clone was seen once. V is TRBV5-4 and J is TRBJ1-2; TRBD1 matches at 7 bases. This CDR3 has 14 residues. J was trimmed by 2 bases and V by 4 bases; bases with no gene match: 5. CDR1 and CDR2 from the germline V gene are SGHNT and YYREEE (reference sequence). CDR3 nucleotides: TGTGCCAGCAGCCATTGGGACAGCAACTATGGCTACACCTTC. Translation gives CASSHWDSNYGYTF.

The V and J genes are TRBV20-1 and TRBJ1-4; possibly TRBD1 for D (5 bases). With 3 bases removed from V and 7 bases from J, the gap between germline ends came to 15 bases. Germline CDR1 reads DFQATT; CDR2 reads SNEGSKA (reference sequence). This CDR3 has 14 residues. CDR3 DNA: TGCAGTGCTAGTAGCCGGGACGGCAGTGAAAAACTGTTTTTT. It codes for CSASSRDGSEKLFF.

This chain uses TRBV13 with TRBJ2-7, with D perhaps matching TRBD1 (6 bases). CDR3 length equals 15 residues. The germline CDR1 and CDR2 sequences are PRHDT and FYEKMQ (reference sequence). Trimming took 5 bases from V and 3 from J, leaving 17 bases between them. This CDR3 reads CASSPLQGPIYEQYF. DNA for the CDR3: TGTGCCAGCAGCCCCCTACAGGGTCCGATCTACGAGCAGTACTTC.

The V call is TRBV4-1, the J call TRBJ2-7; D perhaps matches TRBD1 (6 bases). V lost 0 bases and J 0 bases, leaving 18 bases between the germline ends. The length of the CDR3 is 18 residues. Germline CDR1 MGHRA, CDR2 YSYEKL. For the CDR3, the DNA is TGCGCCAGCAGCCAAGATCTTCGAATGGACAGACCCTCCTACGAGCAGTACTTC. This sequence encodes CASSQDLRMDRPSYEQYF.

V is TRBV10-1 and J is TRBJ1-1; the match to TRBD1 covers 10 bases. V dropped 5 bases and J dropped 4; count of bases not matched to a gene: 1. The CDR3 length is 13 residues. The germline CDR1 and CDR2 sequences are WNHNN and SYGVQD (reference sequence). The CDR3 bases are TGCGCCAGCAGTAGGACAGGGGGCACTGAAGCTTTCTTT. Protein sequence: CASSRTGGTEAFF.

In its sample, this clone was seen once. The chain carries TRBV5-1 and TRBJ1-3; no firm D call. CDR3 length: 15 amino acids. Between the trimmed V and J ends, which lost 3 bases and 0 bases, there was a span of 10 bases. Germline V gene data show CDR1 as SGHRS and CDR2 as YFSETQ. CDR3 nucleotides: TGCGCCAGCAGCTCTGACGGATACTCTGGAAACACCATATATTTT. It encodes CASSSDGYSGNTIYF. Full variable domain (missing parts from reference TRBV5-1 and TRBJ1-3): KAGVTQTPRYLIKTRGQQVTLSCSPISGHRSVSWYQQTPGQGLQFLFEYFSETQRNKGNFPGRFSGRQFSNSRSEMNVSTLELGDSALYLCASSSDGYSGNTIYFGEGSWLTVV.

This chain links TRBV18 with TRBJ1-6, with D possibly matching TRBD1 (6 bases). The CDR3 has 15 amino acids. Trimming pared 6 bases from V and 8 bases from J, leaving 17 bases between. CDR1 and CDR2 from the germline V gene are KGHSH and LQKENI. DNA for the CDR3: TGTGCCAGCTCGACCCGGGGGGCAGGGGATTCACCCCTCCACTTT. Its protein product is CASSTRGAGDSPLHF.

This sequence joins TRBV5-1 and TRBJ1-4; D is perhaps TRBD1 (6 bases). The V end lost 9 bases, the J end lost 8 bases, and 20 bases lay between the germline ends. Germline loops: CDR1 SGHRS, CDR2 YFSETQ. The CDR3 spans 14 residues. The DNA for the CDR3 is TGCGCCAACTCAACAGGGAACGTCAGCGAAAAACTGTTTTTT. Its protein is CANSTGNVSEKLFF.

The J gene is TRBJ1-4, the V gene TRBV6-5; tentative D call: TRBD1 (5 bases). CDR3 size: 15 residues. Trimming took off 4 bases at V and 3 bases at J, with 12 bases between the two ends. The germline V gene has CDR1 MNHEY and CDR2 SVGAGI. CDR3: CASSFRQGANEKLFF. The CDR3 nucleotides are TGTGCCAGCAGTTTCAGACAAGGGGCTAATGAAAAACTGTTTTTT.

The V call is TRBV18, the J call TRBJ1-2, with D uncertain. Germline-derived CDR1 and CDR2 are KGHSH and LQKENI. The CDR3 contains 13 residues. Trimming pared 2 bases from V and 4 bases from J, leaving 8 bases between. CDR3 DNA sequence: TGTGCCAGCTCACCAGGGGTCGGCTATGGCTACACCTTC. Amino acid sequence: CASSPGVGYGYTF.

The chain joins TRBV2 to TRBJ1-3; 9 bases align to TRBD1. Looked up from germline, CDR1 is SNHLY and CDR2 is FYNNEI. Unmatched junction bases numbered 6, after V lost 8 bases and J lost 4 bases. This CDR3 is 14 amino acids long. In nucleotides, the CDR3 is TGTGCCAGCTCGGGGACAGGGTCCGGAAACACCATATATTTT. Translating it yields CASSGTGSGNTIYF. Based on the CDR3 plus reference TRBV2 and TRBJ1-3, the full variable domain is EPEVTQTPSHQVTQMGQEVILRCVPISNHLYFYWYRQILGQKVEFLVSFYNNEISEKSEIFDDQFSVERPDGSNFTLKIRSTKLEDSAMYFCASSGTGSGNTIYFGEGSWLTVV.

The chain employs TRBV6-4 and TRBJ1-6; no reliable D call. Per germline, CDR1 MRHNA and CDR2 SNTAGT. The V end lost 2 bases, the J end lost 10 bases, and 12 bases lay between the germline ends. The length of the CDR3 is 14 residues. CDR3: CASSDRPGRSPLHF. CDR3 in DNA: TGTGCCAGCAGTGACCGCCCGGGTAGGTCACCCCTCCACTTT.

J is TRBJ1-6 and V is TRBV27, with D hard to call. The length of the CDR3 is 16 residues. The germline V and J ends were trimmed by 4 bases and 7 bases, with 17 bases remaining between them. CDR1 and CDR2 from the germline V gene are MNHEY and SMNVEV (reference sequence). The CDR3, as DNA: TGTGCCAGCAGTTCCCATTGGGGATCGGGAAATTCACCCCTCCACTTT. It is translated as CASSSHWGSGNSPLHF.

The chain is built from TRBV11-2 and TRBJ1-6; 7 bases are a match to TRBD1. CDR1 and CDR2 (germline): SGHAT, FQNNGV. This CDR3 contains 14 residues. The J segment lost 10 bases and the V segment lost 3 bases, leaving 6 bases of the junction unmatched. Here the CDR3 DNA reads TGTGCCAGCAGCTTTTACAGGGGAAACTCACCCCTCCACTTT. This encodes CASSFYRGNSPLHF. Combining the CDR3 with reference TRBV11-2 and TRBJ1-6 gives the whole variable domain EAGVAQSPRYKIIEKRQSVAFWCNPISGHATLYWYQQILGQGPKLLIQFQNNGVVDDSQLPKDRFSAERLKGVDSTLKIQPAKLEDSAVYLCASSFYRGNSPLHFGNGTRLTVT.

The CDR3 nucleotides are TGTGCCAGCAGCATAGACAGCATGAACACTGAAGCTTTCTTT. It encodes CASSIDSMNTEAFF. The rearrangement uses TRBV9 and TRBJ1-1, with D possibly TRBD1 on 5 matching bases. The germline V gene has CDR1 SGDLS and CDR2 YYNGEE. The V and J ends lost 4 bases and 0 bases respectively, with 10 bases between them. The CDR3 consists of 14 residues.

This clone came up a few times. The rearrangement uses TRBV4-2 and TRBJ2-1; the match to TRBD2 covers 14 bases. Germline values: CDR1 LGHNA, CDR2 YNFKEQ. The CDR3 runs to 16 residues. Germline trimming cut 0 bases from V and 6 bases from J; bases unmatched to any gene: 1. CDR3: CASSQETSGGANEQFF. CDR3 coding DNA: TGTGCCAGCAGCCAAGAGACTAGCGGGGGGGCCAATGAGCAGTTCTTC.